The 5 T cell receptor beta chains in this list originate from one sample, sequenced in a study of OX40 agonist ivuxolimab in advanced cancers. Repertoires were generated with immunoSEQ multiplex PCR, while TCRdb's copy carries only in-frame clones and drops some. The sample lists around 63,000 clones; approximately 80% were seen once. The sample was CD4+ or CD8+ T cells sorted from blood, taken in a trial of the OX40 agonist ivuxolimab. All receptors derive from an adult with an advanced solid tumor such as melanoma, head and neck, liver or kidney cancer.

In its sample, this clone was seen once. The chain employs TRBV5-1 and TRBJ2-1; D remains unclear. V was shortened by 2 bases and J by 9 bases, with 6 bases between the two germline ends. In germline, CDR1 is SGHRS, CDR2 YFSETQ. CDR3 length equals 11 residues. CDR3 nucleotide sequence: TGCGCCAGCAGCTTCGAAGGTGAGCAGTTCTTC. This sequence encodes CASSFEGEQFF.

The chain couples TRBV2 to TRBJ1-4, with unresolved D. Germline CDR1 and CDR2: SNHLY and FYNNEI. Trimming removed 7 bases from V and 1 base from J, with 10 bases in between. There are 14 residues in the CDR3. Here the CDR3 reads CASKGRVTNEKLFF. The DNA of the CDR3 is TGTGCCAGCAAGGGCCGGGTAACTAATGAAAAACTGTTTTTT. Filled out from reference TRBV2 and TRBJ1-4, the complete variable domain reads EPEVTQTPSHQVTQMGQEVILRCVPISNHLYFYWYRQILGQKVEFLVSFYNNEISEKSEIFDDQFSVERPDGSNFTLKIRSTKLEDSAMYFCASKGRVTNEKLFFGSGTQLSVL.

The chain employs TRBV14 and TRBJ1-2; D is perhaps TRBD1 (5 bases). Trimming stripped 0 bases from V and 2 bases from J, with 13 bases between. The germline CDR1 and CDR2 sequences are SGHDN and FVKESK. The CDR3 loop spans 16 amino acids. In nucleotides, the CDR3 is TGTGCCAGCAGCCAAGATCTTATTCGACAGAACTATGGCTACACCTTC. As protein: CASSQDLIRQNYGYTF.

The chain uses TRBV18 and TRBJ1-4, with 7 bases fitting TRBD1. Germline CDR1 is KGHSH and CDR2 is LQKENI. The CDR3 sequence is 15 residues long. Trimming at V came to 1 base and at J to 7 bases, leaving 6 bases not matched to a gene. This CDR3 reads CASSPRQGSTEKLFF. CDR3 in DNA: TGTGCCAGCTCACCACGACAGGGCAGTACTGAAAAACTGTTTTTT. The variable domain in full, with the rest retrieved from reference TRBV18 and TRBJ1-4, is NAGVMQNPRHLVRRRGQEARLRCSPMKGHSHVYWYRQLPEEGLKFMVYLQKENIIDESGMPKERFSAEFPKEGPSILRIQQVVRGDSAAYFCASSPRQGSTEKLFFGSGTQLSVL.

Here the CDR3 DNA reads TGTGCCAGCAGTTATGGACAGGGACGAGAGACCCAGTACTTC. Translation: CASSYGQGRETQYF. V gene TRBV5-8 combines with J gene TRBJ2-5; 8 nucleotides line up with TRBD1. The V and J ends lost 5 bases and 4 bases, in that order; junction bases with no gene match: 7. CDR1 is SGHTS, CDR2 YDEGEE, per germline. This CDR3 has 14 amino acids.